This entry lists 18 T cell receptor beta chains sequenced from one sample in a study of blood T cell repertoires in COVID-19. Assay: immunoSEQ multiplex PCR; the TCRdb copy retains only in-frame clones and omits some. The data contain about 76,000 clones, 70% to 75% of them seen just once; the ten biggest clones take up around 21%. The sequencing input was peripheral blood. The origin of the receptors is a man between 65 and 85 years old with acute or convalescent COVID-19.

The chain carries TRBV11-2 and TRBJ1-1; D possibly corresponds to TRBD1 (5 bases). Looked up from germline, CDR1 is SGHAT and CDR2 is FQNNGV. The CDR3 extends over 11 amino acids. V was cut by 10 bases and J by 5 bases, with 11 bases left in between. The CDR3 sequence is CATSGGTEAFF. The CDR3 DNA reads as TGTGCCACCTCTGGGGGGACTGAAGCTTTCTTT.

The gene calls are TRBV19 and TRBJ2-1; 10 bases are shared with TRBD1. V was pared by 6 bases and J by 7 bases, with 6 bases of the junction left unmatched. There are 14 residues in the CDR3. Germline values: CDR1 LNHDA, CDR2 SQIVND (reference sequence). This CDR3 reads CASSGQGVINEQFF. The CDR3 nucleotides read TGTGCCAGTAGCGGACAGGGGGTTATTAATGAGCAGTTCTTC.

The chain uses TRBV5-1 and TRBJ2-4; D gene uncertain. Germline CDR1 is SGHRS and CDR2 is YFSETQ. The CDR3 contains 12 residues. Trimming stripped 1 base from V and 7 bases from J, with 6 bases between. The DNA of the CDR3 is TGCGCCAGCAGCTTGACCGCGAACATTCAGTACTTC. Protein sequence: CASSLTANIQYF.

V and J are TRBV5-8 and TRBJ2-7, with D possibly matching TRBD2 (6 bases). The CDR3 consists of 15 residues. Germline CDR1 and CDR2: SGHTS and YDEGEE. The germline V and J ends were trimmed by 4 bases and 2 bases, with 16 bases remaining between them. The DNA for the CDR3 is TGTGCCAGCAGCCGCGGGGATCAAGCGGCCTACGAGCAGTACTTC. This sequence encodes CASSRGDQAAYEQYF.

The chain carries TRBV19 and TRBJ2-4, with 11 nucleotides matching TRBD1. J gave up 4 bases and V 10 bases, and 12 bases lay outside the gene matches. CDR1 LNHDA and CDR2 SQIVND come from the germline V gene (reference sequence). The CDR3 length is 16 residues. DNA of the CDR3: TGTGCCACAAACCCCGGGACAGGGGGTTCGAAAAACATTCAGTACTTC. This encodes CATNPGTGGSKNIQYF.

The CDR3 DNA sequence: TGTGCCATCAGTGAGTCAAGGGGGAGGGCCACCGACGAGCAGTACTTC. It is translated as CAISESRGRATDEQYF. The V and J genes are TRBV10-3 and TRBJ2-7, with D possibly being TRBD2 (7 bases). Germline CDR1 reads ENHRY; CDR2 reads SYGVKD. This CDR3 comprises 16 residues. Trimming took off 0 bases at V and 5 bases at J, with 17 bases between the two ends.

This clone was counted a single time. The chain carries TRBV19 and TRBJ2-5, with 9 bases that match TRBD1. V was clipped by 3 bases and J by 1 base; unmatched bases: 6. Germline V gene lookup returns CDR1 LNHDA and CDR2 SQIVND (reference sequence). The CDR3 has 16 amino acids. The CDR3 protein is CASSIRQGDPQETQYF. As DNA, the CDR3 is TGTGCCAGTAGTATCCGACAGGGGGATCCCCAAGAGACCCAGTACTTC.

This clone was observed a few times. V is TRBV28 and J is TRBJ2-5; 8 bases are a match to TRBD1. This CDR3 is built from 13 residues. Per germline, CDR1 MDHEN and CDR2 SYDVKM. Trimming cost V 5 bases and J 3 bases; bases outside gene matches: 2. The CDR3 bases are TGTGCCAGCAGTGAGGACAGGGAAGAGACCCAGTACTTC. Protein: CASSEDREETQYF. The whole variable domain, remainder taken from reference TRBV28 and TRBJ2-5, is DVKVTQSSRYLVKRTGEKVFLECVQDMDHENMFWYRQDPGLGLRLIYFSYDVKMKEKGDIPEGYSVSREKKERFSLILESASTNQTSMYLCASSEDREETQYFGPGTRLLVL.

The CDR3 is CASSYSGGAAYEQYF. For the CDR3, the DNA is TGTGCCAGCAGTTACTCTGGAGGGGCGGCCTACGAGCAGTACTTC. V is TRBV6-5 and J is TRBJ2-7; D perhaps matches TRBD2 (6 bases). Germline V lookup: CDR1 MNHEY, CDR2 SVGAGI. This CDR3 region has 15 residues. Trimming pared 0 bases from V and 2 bases from J, leaving 11 bases between.

The rearrangement joins TRBV6-2 or TRBV6-3 to TRBJ2-7; possible D gene TRBD1, 6 bases. Trimming removed 6 bases at V and 6 bases at J, with 12 bases between. CDR1 is MNHEY, CDR2 SVGEGT, per germline. This CDR3 spans 12 amino acids. The CDR3: CASSPPGVEQYF. CDR3 coding DNA: TGTGCCAGCAGCCCACCAGGGGTCGAGCAGTACTTC.

This rearrangement joins TRBV7-6 to TRBJ2-5; D is ambiguous. The CDR3 has 15 residues. The V end was cut by 2 bases, the J end by 5 bases, with 15 bases between. Germline V CDR1 and CDR2: SGHVS, FNYEAQ. Written as DNA, the CDR3 is TGTGCCAGCAGCTTAAGTCTCGCGGTCCGGGAGACCCAGTACTTC. Its translation: CASSLSLAVRETQYF.

V usage is TRBV5-1 and J usage is TRBJ2-3, with TRBD2 as a possible D gene (6 bases). Germline V gives CDR1 SGHRS, CDR2 YFSETQ. Between the trimmed V and J ends, which lost 0 bases and 4 bases, there was a span of 12 bases. CDR3 length equals 15 residues. The CDR3 DNA reads TGCGCCAGCAGCTTGGACGGGAGAGGGGCAGATACGCAGTATTTT. Amino acid sequence: CASSLDGRGADTQYF.

On this clone: Other nucleotide sequences in the sample specify the same CDR3. The gene calls are TRBV28 and TRBJ1-5, with 9 bases aligning to TRBD1. Trimming removed 4 bases from V and 4 bases from J; junction bases left unmatched: 2. Germline CDR1 and CDR2: MDHEN and SYDVKM. This CDR3 has 14 residues. This CDR3 reads CASSSGQGNQPQHF. The CDR3 DNA follows: TGTGCCAGCAGTTCCGGACAGGGGAATCAGCCCCAGCATTTT.

The V and J genes are TRBV11-2 and TRBJ2-5; TRBD2 might be the D (6 bases). Germline lookup yields CDR1 SGHAT and CDR2 FQNNGV. The V gene lost 5 bases and the J gene lost 4 bases, with 14 bases spanning the gap. The CDR3 runs to 14 residues. CDR3 sequence (DNA): TGTGCCAGCAGCGCGCGCCGGGGAGGAGAGACCCAGTACTTC. It codes for CASSARRGGETQYF. Full variable domain (outside the CDR3, taken from reference TRBV11-2 and TRBJ2-5): EAGVAQSPRYKIIEKRQSVAFWCNPISGHATLYWYQQILGQGPKLLIQFQNNGVVDDSQLPKDRFSAERLKGVDSTLKIQPAKLEDSAVYLCASSARRGGETQYFGPGTRLLVL.

This chain uses TRBV5-1 with TRBJ2-1, with 11 nucleotides matching TRBD1. The CDR3 has 16 residues. V shed 6 bases, J shed 7 bases, and the junction held 12 bases outside the gene matches. CDR1 and CDR2 (germline): SGHRS, YFSETQ. The CDR3 spells CASTWRVGQGANEQFF. DNA of the CDR3: TGCGCCAGCACCTGGAGGGTCGGACAGGGGGCTAATGAGCAGTTCTTC.

This chain joins TRBV20-1 and TRBJ1-2, with 10 bases identical to TRBD1. The germline V gene has CDR1 DFQATT and CDR2 SNEGSKA (reference sequence). Trimming removed 3 bases from V and 7 bases from J; junction bases left unmatched: 8. The CDR3 consists of 14 residues. The CDR3 protein is CSASLGQGLGGYTF. As DNA, the CDR3 is TGCAGTGCTAGTTTGGGACAGGGGTTGGGTGGCTACACCTTC.

The V and J genes are TRBV7-8 and TRBJ1-1, with unresolved D. V lost 4 bases, J lost 6 bases, and 9 bases lay in between. There are 12 residues in the CDR3. CDR1 is SGHVS, CDR2 FQNEAQ, per germline. CDR3 DNA sequence: TGTGCCAGCAGCTCCCCAGGCGCTGAAGCTTTCTTT. This translates into CASSSPGAEAFF.

The chain joins TRBV18 to TRBJ1-1; D is unresolved. The CDR3 length is 15 residues. V was clipped by 3 bases and J by 2 bases, with 13 bases between them. Germline V lookup: CDR1 KGHSH, CDR2 LQKENI. The CDR3 nucleotides read TGTGCCAGCTCACCGTACGTACTTCGTAACACTGAAGCTTTCTTT. It translates to CASSPYVLRNTEAFF.